The 7 T cell receptor beta chains below were found in one sample sequenced in a study of cytomegalovirus exposure and HLA in healthy donors. Libraries were prepared by immunoSEQ multiplex PCR; TCRdb keeps only in-frame clonotypes and omits some of them. The table shows fewer than 120,000 clones, with roughly 87% occurring only once. Sequencing input: PBMCs. The receptor set was obtained from a woman aged 18-29 years in good health and CMV-seronegative.

The chain carries TRBV5-4 and TRBJ2-7, with TRBD2 as a possible D gene (6 bases). In germline, CDR1 is SGHNT, CDR2 YYREEE (reference sequence). V was clipped by 2 bases and J by 5 bases, with 17 bases between them. The CDR3 loop spans 15 amino acids. Here the CDR3 reads CASSLEGGISDEQYF. In DNA form, the CDR3 reads TGTGCCAGCAGCTTAGAGGGCGGGATTAGCGACGAGCAGTACTTC.

The gene calls are TRBV4-1 and TRBJ2-2; D may be TRBD2 (6 bases). This CDR3 comprises 17 residues. V lost 3 bases and J 1 base, leaving 15 bases between the germline ends. CDR1 is MGHRA, CDR2 YSYEKL, per germline. The CDR3 loop is CASSQVDMGLNTGELFF. DNA for the CDR3: TGCGCCAGCAGCCAGGTAGATATGGGACTGAACACCGGGGAGCTGTTTTTT.

This sequence joins TRBV28 and TRBJ2-1; possible D gene TRBD2, 6 bases. Trimming shortened V by 6 bases and J by 3 bases, and 18 bases separated the two germline ends. The CDR3 runs 16 residues. CDR1 is MDHEN and CDR2 is SYDVKM in the germline V gene. The CDR3 DNA is TGTGCCAGCAGCCCCCTTCGGAGGAGGGTCTACAATGAGCAGTTCTTC. This codes for CASSPLRRRVYNEQFF.

The chain joins TRBV6-1 to TRBJ1-4; no definite D call. The CDR3 consists of 14 residues. The V gene's germline CDR1 is MNHNS and CDR2 SASEGT. Trimming shortened V by 7 bases and J by 6 bases, and 15 bases separated the two germline ends. CDR3 nucleotide sequence: TGTGCCAGCATCTTAGGAGGTGGGGATGAAAAACTGTTTTTT. Protein: CASILGGGDEKLFF.

The chain carries TRBV5-1 and TRBJ2-1; the D gene is possibly TRBD1 (5 bases). The CDR3 is 17 amino acids. Trimming removed 6 bases at V and 0 bases at J, with 19 bases between. Per the germline V gene, CDR1 is SGHRS and CDR2 is YFSETQ. The CDR3 coding sequence is TGCGCCAGCACACGGACGTGGACACCAAGCTCCTACAATGAGCAGTTCTTC. It codes for CASTRTWTPSSYNEQFF.

In DNA, the CDR3 is TGCGCCAGCAGCCCTGGGACTAGCAGCTCAGATACGCAGTATTTT. Translation: CASSPGTSSSDTQYF. This chain joins TRBV5-1 and TRBJ2-3; 9 nucleotides align to TRBD2. The CDR3 is 15 residues long. CDR1 and CDR2 from the germline V gene are SGHRS and YFSETQ. The V gene end was trimmed by 4 bases and the J gene end by 4 bases; junction bases not matched to a gene: 7.

The chain carries TRBV7-2 and TRBJ1-2; TRBD1 matches 9 bases. The CDR3 is 15 amino acids. Per germline, CDR1 SGHTA and CDR2 FQGNSA. V gave up 4 bases and J gave up 3 bases; unmatched junction bases: 6. The CDR3 loop reads CASSSSGTGHYGYTF. DNA for the CDR3: TGTGCCAGCAGCTCGTCCGGGACAGGGCACTATGGCTACACCTTC.